The 10 T cell receptor beta chains below come from one sample, sequenced in a study of regulatory T cells in long-lasting Graves disease. Relying on iRepertoire HTBI primers and Arm-PCR of CDR3 regions, the team built TCR beta libraries. TCRdb ran MiXCR on the multiplex PCR reads and lists one entry per CDR3 protein. In the table there are some 450,000 distinct CDR3 sequences, about a quarter of which are singletons. Time point reported: persistent/refractory GD, antithyroid drugs over 5 years with positive TRAb. PBMC RNA served as the TCR library source. The starting material was peripheral blood mononuclear cells (PBMCs), obtained when the disease was refractory, from a patient treated with antithyroid drugs. Receptors originate from a female donor with Graves disease.

Many counts were recorded for this clonotype. The CDR3 DNA reads as TGTGCCAGCAGGCCACCATCCTACGAGCAGTACTTC. It translates to CASRPPSYEQYF. The rearrangement links TRBV2 to TRBJ2-7; D unclear. The germline V gene has CDR1 SNHLY and CDR2 FYNNEI. This CDR3 has 12 amino acids. The V end was cut by 6 bases, the J end by 1 base, with 7 bases between.

The J gene is TRBJ2-7, the V gene TRBV28; 12 nucleotides align to TRBD1. Germline V gene data show CDR1 as MDHEN and CDR2 as SYDVKM. The V segment lost 6 bases and the J segment 9 bases; nucleotides outside the gene matches: 12. The CDR3 consists of 15 residues. The CDR3 sequence: CASSPSGTGGDGQYF. The CDR3, as DNA: TGTGCCAGCAGCCCGTCCGGGACAGGGGGCGACGGGCAGTACTTC.

This clonotype was counted ten times or more. This chain connects TRBV12-3 or TRBV12-4 to TRBJ2-7, with D possibly TRBD2 on 6 matching bases. The germline V and J ends were trimmed by 5 bases and 3 bases, with 14 bases remaining between them. This CDR3 contains 14 residues. CDR3 in amino acids: CASSDIGTVYEQYF. CDR3 nucleotides: TGTGCCAGCAGTGACATTGGGACTGTCTACGAGCAGTACTTC.

This clonotype was counted between two and nine times. The gene calls are TRBV20-1 and TRBJ1-3; D is unresolved. Germline CDR1 DFQATT, CDR2 SNEGSKA (reference sequence). The CDR3 runs 15 residues. V lost 1 base and J lost 6, with 16 bases in between. The CDR3: CSARADSFGKNTIYF. Here the CDR3 DNA reads TGCAGTGCTAGAGCCGATAGCTTTGGCAAAAACACCATATATTTT.

This chain joins TRBV28 and TRBJ1-1; tentative D call: TRBD1 (5 bases). This CDR3 contains 14 residues. V lost 4 bases, J lost 2 bases, and 11 bases lay in between. Germline lookup yields CDR1 MDHEN and CDR2 SYDVKM. CDR3 nucleotide sequence: TGTGCCAGCAGTTCCAGGGCCCTTAACACTGAAGCTTTCTTT. Its translation: CASSSRALNTEAFF.

There are many counts of this clonotype. The chain carries TRBV12-3 or TRBV12-4 and TRBJ1-1; TRBD1 matches 8 bases. V lost 5 bases, J lost 9 bases, and 11 bases stayed unmatched. The CDR3 extends over 14 amino acids. As DNA, the CDR3 is TGTGCCAGCAGTAAGACAGGGGCGCAAGGGAAAGCTTTCTTT. It encodes CASSKTGAQGKAFF.

This clonotype was detected only a few times. The DNA of the CDR3 is TGTGCCAGCAGCCCCCCCTCGGTCGCCGGGGAGCTGTTTTTT. Translation: CASSPPSVAGELFF. The chain couples TRBV6-1 to TRBJ2-2; no definite D call. Deletions cut 6 bases from V and 6 bases from J, with 14 bases between. Germline assignment: CDR1 MNHNS and CDR2 SASEGT. The CDR3 spans 14 residues.

This clonotype was counted a few times. This chain connects TRBV30 to TRBJ2-7; 13 nucleotides line up with TRBD2. Per germline, CDR1 GTSNPN and CDR2 SVGIG (reference sequence). The CDR3 has 17 residues. Losses at the gene ends were 2 bases for V and 5 bases for J; bases not matched to a gene: 12. The CDR3 DNA reads TGTGCCTGGAGTCAACCGGGACTAGCGGGAATAGCGGACGAGCAGTACTTC. Translated: CAWSQPGLAGIADEQYF.

The chain combines TRBV7-2 with TRBJ2-3; maybe TRBD2 (7 bases). The germline V gene encodes CDR1 SGHTA and CDR2 FQGNSA. This CDR3 spans 14 amino acids. With 5 bases removed from V and 5 bases from J, the gap between germline ends came to 14 bases. In nucleotides, the CDR3 is TGTGCCAGCAGCCCCGGAGGGGGGGGAGATACGCAGTATTTT. Protein sequence: CASSPGGGGDTQYF.

As to this clonotype: This sequence may be a read error, since a much larger clone differs from it by one base. The chain couples TRBV7-9 to TRBJ2-5, with a possible D match to TRBD1 (5 bases). CDR3 length: 12 residues. Germline CDR1 reads SEHNR; CDR2 reads FQNEAQ (reference sequence). In DNA, the CDR3 is TGTGCCAGCAAAGGGGATGGAGAGACCCAGTGCTTC. This translates into CASKGDGETQCF.